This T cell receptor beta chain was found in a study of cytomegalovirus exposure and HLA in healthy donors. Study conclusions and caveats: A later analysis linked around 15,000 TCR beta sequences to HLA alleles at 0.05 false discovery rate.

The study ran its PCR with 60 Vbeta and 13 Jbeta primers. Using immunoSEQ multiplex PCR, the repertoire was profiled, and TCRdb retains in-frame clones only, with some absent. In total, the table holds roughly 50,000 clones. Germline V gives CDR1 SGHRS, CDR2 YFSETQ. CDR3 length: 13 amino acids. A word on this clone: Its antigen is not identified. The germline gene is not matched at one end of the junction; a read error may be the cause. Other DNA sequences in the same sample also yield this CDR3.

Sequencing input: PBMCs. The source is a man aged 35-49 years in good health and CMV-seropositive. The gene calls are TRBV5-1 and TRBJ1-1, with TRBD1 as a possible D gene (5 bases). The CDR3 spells CASSARVDTEAFF. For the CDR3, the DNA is TGCGCCAGCAGTGCCCGCGTGGACACTGAGGCTTTCTTT.